This T cell receptor (beta chain) was profiled in a study of blood T cell repertoires in COVID-19. Background on the study: Both acute and convalescent COVID-19 samples were obtained from the United States, Italy and Spain. Sample material is recorded as cDNA or gDNA derived from T cells, B-cell-depleted T cells, or PBMCs.

Authors' methods: How many nucleated cells were present was estimated from reference gene primer amplification. Sequenced by immunoSEQ multiplex PCR; TCRdb stores in-frame clones only, minus some. V, J and clone size reflect that table, while D and trimming were determined from the DNA. The sample includes around 200,000 clones, about 83% of them seen just once. The source of this sequence is a man in his fifties with active or convalescent COVID-19. Sequencing input: peripheral blood.

Written as DNA, the CDR3 is TGTGCCAGCAGTTCGTCCTGGCATCAGCCCCAGCATTTT. It encodes CASSSSWHQPQHF. The chain is built from TRBV27 and TRBJ1-5; D is unclear. Germline assignment: CDR1 MNHEY and CDR2 SMNVEV (reference sequence). There are 13 residues in the CDR3. V shed 4 bases and J shed 5 bases, with 9 bases lying between them.